The present T cell receptor (beta chain) was sequenced within a study of T cells after yellow fever vaccination. Study background: Fractions with few cells were prepared using SMART-Seq v4 Ultra Low Input.

Template switching with 5'RACE generated the TCR cDNA and added a universal primer site and UMIs. A single record per CDR3 protein comes from TCRdb applying MiXCR to the 5' RACE reads. The table records 610,000 or so distinct CDR3 sequences, around 12% of them present only once. Unmatched junction bases numbered 3, after V lost 3 bases and J lost 6 bases. This CDR3 contains 14 residues. Germline CDR1 LGHNA, CDR2 YNFKEQ. V and J are TRBV4-2 and TRBJ2-1; 9 bases line up with TRBD2. Sequencing was performed on PBMCs, taken on the day of the yellow fever booster vaccination. The origin of this receptor is a young man who received the YFV17D yellow fever vaccine. The chain's CDR3 is CASSQREGPNEQFF. The CDR3 DNA follows: TGTGCCAGCAGCCAGCGGGAGGGCCCCAATGAGCAGTTCTTC.